Described below is a single TCR beta chain sequence and its context. The antigen is undetermined. The data originate from a study of T-cell memory formation after mild COVID-19. Study-wide findings and caveats: Contracting clones from day 15 to 85 showed balanced CD4/CD8; later expanders favored CD4+. Memory from before infection featured some responding clones, which suggests cross-reactive memory joined. Still unconfirmed is whether the second-wave clones peaking on day 37 recognized SARS-CoV-2.

The CDR3 is 15 amino acids. Germline CDR1 and CDR2: SGHTA and FQGNSA. J was trimmed by 6 bases and V by 5 bases; bases with no gene match: 4. One entry per CDR3 protein, called by TCRdb with MiXCR from the 5' RACE reads. The top ten hold less than 15% of the sample, which has under 450,000 distinct CDR3 sequences, about 22% seen once. This TCR was recovered from an adult woman who had mild COVID-19 (a few samples of this study predate the infection). Cell type and time point are not known. This sequence joins TRBV7-2 and TRBJ2-2, with 12 bases identical to TRBD2. The source material was PBMCs or a T cell subset sorted from them (not recorded which). CDR3 DNA sequence: TGTGCCAGCAGCAAGACTAGCGGGAGCGCCGGGGAGCTGTTTTTT. Amino acid sequence: CASSKTSGSAGELFF.